A single T cell receptor (beta chain) is shown here with its context. Its cognate antigen is unknown. This sample was taken from a study of early T cells in non-severe SARS-CoV-2 infection. Across the study: Bulk RNA taken from unsorted whole blood was sequenced, leaving chains unpaired.

Individual cDNA molecules received unique molecular identifiers during library preparation. One entry per CDR3 protein results from TCRdb running MiXCR on the 5' RACE reads. The sample comprises about 57,000 distinct CDR3 sequences, roughly 13% of which are singletons, and less than 6% rests with the top ten. Broader study findings: CD4 and private specificities were missed by VDJdb matching, which favored anti-spike CD8 responses.

This CDR3 has 13 amino acids. V shed 5 bases and J shed 9 bases, with 17 bases lying between them. From germline, CDR1 is DFQATT and CDR2 SNEGSKA (reference sequence). This clonotype was sampled from an adult who was a healthcare worker with PCR-confirmed SARS-CoV-2 infection or an uninfected control (not recorded which). V and J are TRBV20-1 and TRBJ2-1; D perhaps matches TRBD1 (6 bases). The sample consisted of whole blood. CDR3 sequence reads: CSAGLGAHGEQFF. As DNA, the CDR3 is TGCAGTGCTGGGCTGGGGGCCCATGGTGAGCAGTTCTTC.